This is a list of T cell receptor beta chains from one sample in a study of cytomegalovirus exposure and HLA in healthy donors. Profiled with immunoSEQ multiplex PCR; TCRdb holds only in-frame clones, not every one. The sample shows approximately 61,000 clones, about 80% of them seen only once. The specimen was PBMCs. These receptors were obtained from a man in his forties or fifties in good health and CMV-seropositive. Both conserved end residues are part of each CDR3. A D gene is named only where the DNA matches it firmly. Clone sizes are given selectively: once, few, many, or a class where the clone is expanded.

>TRBJ1-2|once|TRBD1|TRBV30
TGTGCCTGGAGTTCCATGACAGGGGGCGGCTATGGCTACACCTTC
CAWSSMTGGGYGYTF
>TRBJ1-1|.|.|TRBV6-5
TGTGCCAGCAGCCTCGACATAATGAACACTGAAGCTTTCTTT
CASSLDIMNTEAFF
>TRBJ2-3|.|TRBD2|TRBV15
TGTGCCAACAGCAGACCCAAGGGACTAGCGGGGACAACTAGCACAGATACGCAGTATTTT
CANSRPKGLAGTTSTDTQYF
>TRBJ2-7|.|TRBD2|TRBV9
TGTGCCAGCAGCGTAGGTAGCGGGATGGCCTACGAGCAGTACTTC
CASSVGSGMAYEQYF
>TRBJ1-4|.|.|TRBV5-4
TGTGCCAGCAGCCCGGAAGCAGGGCTAAGGGAAAAACTGTTTTTT
CASSPEAGLREKLFF
>TRBJ2-7|.|.|TRBV27
TGTGCCAGCAGTTTAGCTGACTATAGCGAGCAGTACTTC
CASSLADYSEQYF
>TRBJ2-7|once|.|TRBV18
TGTGCCAGCTCACCATTCAGGGGCTCCTCCTACGAGCAGTACTTC
CASSPFRGSSYEQYF
>TRBJ2-7|.|.|TRBV4-1
TGCGCCAGCAGCCAAGGCCGCCAGGGATCCTACGAGCAGTACTTC
CASSQGRQGSYEQYF
>TRBJ2-1|few|.|TRBV2
TGTGCCAGCAGTGGGCAGTCCTACAATGAGCAGTTCTTC
CASSGQSYNEQFF
>TRBJ1-2|.|TRBD1|TRBV29-1
TGCAGCGTGGGGACAGGGGGCTATGGCTACTCCTTC
CSVGTGGYGYSF
>TRBJ1-2|.|.|TRBV6-1
TGTGCCAGCAGTGAAATCGCAGGTTCAGGAAACTATGGCTACACCTTC
CASSEIAGSGNYGYTF
>TRBJ2-7|.|.|TRBV10-3
TGTGCCATCAGTGCTGGCAGATCCTACGAGCAGTACTTC
CAISAGRSYEQYF
>TRBJ2-6|.|.|TRBV11-2
TGTGCCAGCAGCTTACAGGGCTCTGGGGCCAACGTCCTGACTTTC
CASSLQGSGANVLTF
>TRBJ2-1|.|TRBD2|TRBV6-5
TGTGCCAGCAGGAGCGGGAGAACGGGAAATGAGCAGTTCTTC
CASRSGRTGNEQFF
>TRBJ1-2|.|.|TRBV9
TGTGCCAGCAGCGTAGAGGTCAGGGCGATGGATTCGGATGGCTACACCTTC
CASSVEVRAMDSDGYTF
>TRBJ2-1|.|TRBD2|TRBV5-1
TGCGCCAGCAGCTCCGCGAGCGGGAGCTCGAATGAGCAGTTCTTC
CASSSASGSSNEQFF
>TRBJ1-1|.|.|TRBV11-3
TGTGCCAGCAGCTCAGGATGGGACACTGAAGCTTTCTTT
CASSSGWDTEAFF
>TRBJ2-3|once|.|TRBV5-5
TGTGCCAGCAGGCTGTCGGCAGATACGCAGTATTTT
CASRLSADTQYF
>TRBJ2-5|.|TRBD1|TRBV28
TGTGCCAGCAGCCTGACAGGGAAGAAGACCCAGTACTTC
CASSLTGKKTQYF
>TRBJ1-4|once|.|TRBV19
TGTGCCAGTAGTATCTCCCCCCCGAGGGATGGTGAAAAACTGTTTTTT
CASSISPPRDGEKLFF
>TRBJ2-2|.|TRBD1|TRBV6-5
TGTGCCAATAGGCAGGGGGAGACCGGGGAGCTGTTTTTT
CANRQGETGELFF
>TRBJ1-2|few|.|TRBV16
TGTGCCAGCAGCCAGGCCCAACGCGGCTACACCTTC
CASSQAQRGYTF